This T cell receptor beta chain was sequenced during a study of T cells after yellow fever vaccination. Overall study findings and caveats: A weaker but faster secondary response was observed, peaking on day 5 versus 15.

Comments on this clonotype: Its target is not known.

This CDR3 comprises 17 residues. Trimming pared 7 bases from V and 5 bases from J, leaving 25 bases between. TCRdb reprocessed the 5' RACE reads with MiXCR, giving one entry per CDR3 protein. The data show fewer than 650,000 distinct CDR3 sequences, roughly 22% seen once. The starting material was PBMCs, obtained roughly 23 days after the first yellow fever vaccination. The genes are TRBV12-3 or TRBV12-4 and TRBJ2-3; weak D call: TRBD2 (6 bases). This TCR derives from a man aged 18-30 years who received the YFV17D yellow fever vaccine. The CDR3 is CASKPPRGTPPRDTQYF. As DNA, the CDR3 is TGTGCCAGCAAACCCCCGCGGGGCACCCCACCAAGAGATACGCAGTATTTT.